Below are 31 T cell receptor beta chains sequenced from a single sample in a study of cytomegalovirus exposure and HLA in healthy donors (dated by TCRdb to 2016 to 2017). The library relied on the immunoSEQ multiplex PCR assay. The multiplex PCR relied on a mix of 60 forward primers for TCR Vbeta segments and 13 reverse primers for TCR Jbeta segments. TCRdb's version of the immuneACCESS table is confined to in-frame rearrangements and falls short of the full clone set. An unresolved V gene accounts for under half of the shortfall where checked; the remainder is of unknown origin. The table for this sample lists some 72,000 clones. About 0.83% of the sample goes to the ten largest clones. Sequencing input: PBMCs. The origin of the receptors is a boy between 10 and 17 years old in good health and CMV-seronegative.

CDR3 in amino acids: CASSPEASNQPQHF. The CDR3 nucleotides are TGCGCCAGCAGCCCCGAGGCTAGCAATCAGCCCCAGCATTTT. The chain recombines TRBV5-1 with TRBJ1-5; D gene uncertain. Trimming took off 4 bases at V and 0 bases at J, with 8 bases between the two ends. The germline gives CDR1 SGHRS, CDR2 YFSETQ. The CDR3 is made up of 14 amino acids. Using reference TRBV5-1 and TRBJ1-5 for the parts outside the CDR3, the full variable domain is KAGVTQTPRYLIKTRGQQVTLSCSPISGHRSVSWYQQTPGQGLQFLFEYFSETQRNKGNFPGRFSGRQFSNSRSEMNVSTLELGDSALYLCASSPEASNQPQHFGDGTRLSIL.

The chain recombines TRBV14 with TRBJ2-7; TRBD1 matches 7 bases. CDR1 is SGHDN and CDR2 is FVKESK in the germline V gene. CDR3 length: 18 amino acids. The J segment lost 4 bases and the V segment lost 0 bases, leaving 15 bases of the junction unmatched. The CDR3 here is CASSQDWGRGSVKYEQYF. The CDR3 region has the DNA TGTGCCAGCAGCCAAGATTGGGGCAGGGGGTCGGTAAAGTACGAGCAGTACTTC.

This chain uses TRBV19 with TRBJ1-3, with TRBD1 as a possible D gene (5 bases). CDR3 size: 15 residues. From germline, CDR1 is LNHDA and CDR2 SQIVND (reference sequence). V lost 6 bases and J lost 0, with 12 bases in between. The CDR3 sequence: CASRGGTHSGNTIYF. The CDR3 DNA reads as TGTGCCAGTAGGGGGGGGACTCACTCTGGAAACACCATATATTTT.

The rearrangement joins TRBV6-1 to TRBJ2-3, with 8 bases that match TRBD2. Trimming took 9 bases from V and 4 from J; bases not matched to a gene: 12. Germline V lookup: CDR1 MNHNS, CDR2 SASEGT. The CDR3 is 15 amino acids. This CDR3 reads CASVPGGVAADTQYF. The DNA of the CDR3 is TGTGCCAGTGTTCCCGGGGGGGTGGCGGCAGATACGCAGTATTTT.

This chain uses TRBV7-9 with TRBJ2-7; D call uncertain. The CDR3 extends over 14 amino acids. Trimming stripped 4 bases from V and 2 bases from J, with 12 bases between. CDR1 is SEHNR, CDR2 FQNEAQ, per germline (reference sequence). The CDR3 is CASSSLGGTYEQYF. In nucleotides, the CDR3 is TGTGCCAGCAGCTCCCTCGGTGGTACCTACGAGCAGTACTTC.

The rearrangement uses TRBV7-6 and TRBJ2-2, with D unclear. Germline V CDR1 and CDR2: SGHVS, FNYEAQ. This CDR3 has 14 amino acids. Trimming took off 1 base at V and 5 bases at J, with 8 bases between the two ends. CDR3 DNA sequence: TGTGCCAGCAGCTTAGACCAGGTTACCGGGGAGCTGTTTTTT. Amino acids: CASSLDQVTGELFF.

The V and J genes are TRBV9 and TRBJ1-2, with 9 bases fitting TRBD1. The V segment lost 4 bases and the J segment 0 bases; nucleotides outside the gene matches: 4. Looked up from germline, CDR1 is SGDLS and CDR2 is YYNGEE. This CDR3 has 15 amino acids. Here the CDR3 DNA reads TGTGCCAGCAGCTTACGGGACAGGGCTAACTATGGCTACACCTTC. Its protein product is CASSLRDRANYGYTF.

The J gene is TRBJ2-3, the V gene TRBV29-1, with D possibly matching TRBD2 (6 bases). The CDR3 runs 15 residues. Trimming stripped 4 bases from V and 2 bases from J, with 16 bases between. CDR1 is SQVTM, CDR2 ANQGSEA, per germline. The CDR3 reads CSVGLGGGHTDTQYF. CDR3 bases: TGCAGCGTTGGGCTTGGGGGAGGACACACAGATACGCAGTATTTT.

The V call is TRBV4-1, the J call TRBJ1-2; D gene unclear. Trimming shortened V by 0 bases and J by 11 bases, and 10 bases separated the two germline ends. This CDR3 comprises 12 residues. Germline V lookup: CDR1 MGHRA, CDR2 YSYEKL. DNA for the CDR3: TGCGCCAGCAGCCAAGATGGCCCCAGTTACACCTTC. Protein: CASSQDGPSYTF.

Comment on this clone: This CDR3 is also generated by other DNA sequences in the sample. The rearrangement joins TRBV2 to TRBJ2-7; TRBD1 matches 12 bases. Germline-derived CDR1 and CDR2 are SNHLY and FYNNEI. J gave up 6 bases and V 7 bases, and 4 bases lay outside the gene matches. This CDR3 contains 13 residues. The CDR3 nucleotides are TGTGCCAGCACGGGGGACAGGGGGCTCGAGCAGTACTTC. Translated: CASTGDRGLEQYF.

The chain is built from TRBV10-3 and TRBJ1-2; 7 nucleotides agree with TRBD1. V dropped 6 bases and J dropped 6; count of bases not matched to a gene: 7. The CDR3 covers 13 residues. CDR1 and CDR2 (germline): ENHRY, SYGVKD. CDR3 in amino acids: CAIRGTVKNGYTF. CDR3 DNA sequence: TGTGCCATCAGGGGGACAGTGAAGAATGGCTACACCTTC.

The chain uses TRBV19 and TRBJ1-1, with D maybe TRBD1 (5 bases). With 3 bases removed from V and 5 bases from J, the gap between germline ends came to 13 bases. CDR1 is LNHDA and CDR2 is SQIVND in the germline V gene (reference sequence). The CDR3 sequence is 14 residues long. The CDR3 DNA is TGTGCCAGTAGTATGTTAGGGGCCCGTACTGAAGCTTTCTTT. Translation: CASSMLGARTEAFF. The full variable domain, its missing parts supplied by reference TRBV19 and TRBJ1-1, is DGGITQSPKYLFRKEGQNVTLSCEQNLNHDAMYWYRQDPGQGLRLIYYSQIVNDFQKGDIAEGYSVSREKKESFPLTVTSAQKNPTAFYLCASSMLGARTEAFFGQGTRLTVV.

The genes are TRBV4-1 and TRBJ2-7; TRBD1 matches at 7 bases. V shed 5 bases, J shed 3 bases, and the junction held 10 bases outside the gene matches. CDR3 length: 15 residues. Looked up from germline, CDR1 is MGHRA and CDR2 is YSYEKL. The CDR3 region is CASSYNVAGGYEQYF. The CDR3, as DNA: TGCGCCAGCAGCTACAACGTGGCAGGGGGCTACGAGCAGTACTTC.

The J gene is TRBJ2-7, the V gene TRBV6-1; a weak D match, TRBD2 (6 bases). CDR1 is MNHNS, CDR2 SASEGT, per germline. V was trimmed by 5 bases and J by 6 bases, leaving 11 bases between them. The CDR3 loop spans 12 amino acids. CDR3 sequence: CASSNGGSEQYF. The CDR3 nucleotides are TGTGCCAGCAGTAATGGAGGGTCCGAGCAGTACTTC.

This chain uses TRBV5-1 with TRBJ2-5; 7 positions agree with TRBD1. Germline V gives CDR1 SGHRS, CDR2 YFSETQ. The CDR3 covers 14 residues. V dropped 2 bases and J dropped 5; count of bases not matched to a gene: 6. The CDR3 region has the DNA TGCGCCAGCAGCTTCAGACAGGGCAGGGAGACCCAGTACTTC. It yields the protein CASSFRQGRETQYF.

The genes are TRBV29-1 and TRBJ1-5; 9 bases line up with TRBD1. Germline assignment: CDR1 SQVTM and CDR2 ANQGSEA. The CDR3 has 14 amino acids. V was pared by 4 bases and J by 2 bases, with 3 bases of the junction left unmatched. DNA of the CDR3: TGCAGCGTTGGGGACAGGGTGGGCAATCAGCCCCAGCATTTT. Protein sequence: CSVGDRVGNQPQHF.

V is TRBV2 and J is TRBJ2-1; 8 positions agree with TRBD2. J gave up 9 bases and V 5 bases, and 12 bases lay outside the gene matches. The germline CDR1 and CDR2 sequences are SNHLY and FYNNEI. The CDR3 runs 15 residues. Written as DNA, the CDR3 is TGTGCCAGCAGTCCCACGGGACTAGGTCGTAGTGAGCAGTTCTTC. It specifies CASSPTGLGRSEQFF.

The chain employs TRBV11-2 and TRBJ2-3; TRBD1 matches at 10 bases. From germline, CDR1 is SGHAT and CDR2 FQNNGV. V shed 4 bases, J shed 4 bases, and the junction held 5 bases outside the gene matches. This CDR3 comprises 15 residues. CDR3 region: CASSSGTGVSDTQYF. In nucleotides, the CDR3 is TGTGCCAGCAGCTCCGGGACAGGGGTTTCAGATACGCAGTATTTT.

As concerns this clone: The identical CDR3 is also encoded by other nucleotide sequences in the sample. V usage is TRBV18 and J usage is TRBJ2-7, with 8 bases lining up with TRBD2. Germline values: CDR1 KGHSH, CDR2 LQKENI. There are 15 residues in the CDR3. With 6 bases clipped from V and 5 bases from J, the junction kept 12 bases outside the gene matches. The CDR3 loop reads CASSPQASGSDEQYF. The CDR3 DNA reads as TGTGCCAGCTCGCCCCAGGCAAGCGGGAGTGACGAGCAGTACTTC.

V usage is TRBV27 and J usage is TRBJ2-2, with TRBD2 matching 8 bases. Germline V gene sequence: CDR1 MNHEY, CDR2 SMNVEV (reference sequence). V dropped 8 bases and J dropped 2; count of bases not matched to a gene: 7. CDR3 length: 15 amino acids. CDR3 in DNA: TGTGCCAGCTGGCGGAGCGGGGGAAACACCGGGGAGCTGTTTTTT. Residues: CASWRSGGNTGELFF.

The V gene is TRBV11-1, the J gene TRBJ1-1; D gene uncertain. Germline V gene sequence: CDR1 SGHAT, CDR2 FQDESV (reference sequence). Trimming took 5 bases from V and 1 from J, leaving 14 bases between them. CDR3 length: 15 amino acids. CDR3 sequence (DNA): TGTGCCAGCAGCCTCCAGGATCGGTCGAACACTGAAGCTTTCTTT. This sequence encodes CASSLQDRSNTEAFF.

The chain has TRBV9 and TRBJ2-1, with 7 bases that match TRBD2. This CDR3 comprises 14 residues. J was trimmed by 4 bases and V by 2 bases; bases with no gene match: 3. Germline V CDR1 and CDR2: SGDLS, YYNGEE. The CDR3 sequence: CASSVGTNYNEQFF. In DNA, the CDR3 is TGTGCCAGCAGCGTGGGGACTAATTACAATGAGCAGTTCTTC.

J is TRBJ1-5 and V is TRBV19, with D hard to call. Per germline, CDR1 LNHDA and CDR2 SQIVND (reference sequence). The germline V and J ends were trimmed by 3 bases and 0 bases, with 6 bases remaining between them. The CDR3 has 14 residues. The CDR3 DNA is TGTGCCAGTAGTATCGGTGGTAGCAATCAGCCCCAGCATTTT. It yields the protein CASSIGGSNQPQHF.

V gene TRBV25-1 combines with J gene TRBJ2-1; TRBD1 matches 8 bases. Trimming at V came to 3 bases and at J to 5 bases, leaving 9 bases not matched to a gene. This CDR3 spans 16 amino acids. Germline V CDR1 and CDR2: MGHDK, SYGVNS. The CDR3 DNA sequence: TGTGCCAGCAGTGACCCCCGGACAGGGCAGAACAATGAGCAGTTCTTC. It is translated as CASSDPRTGQNNEQFF.

V gene TRBV19 combines with J gene TRBJ2-1, with 9 positions matching TRBD2. The CDR3 extends over 19 amino acids. The V and J ends lost 4 bases and 5 bases, in that order; junction bases with no gene match: 18. Per the germline V gene, CDR1 is LNHDA and CDR2 is SQIVND (reference sequence). In DNA, the CDR3 is TGTGCCAGTAGTACGAGTAGCGGGAGCCGACCCCCCCTCGACAATGAGCAGTTCTTC. Protein sequence: CASSTSSGSRPPLDNEQFF.

The rearrangement uses TRBV4-2 and TRBJ2-5; 9 nucleotides line up with TRBD2. The CDR3 contains 16 residues. Germline trimming cut 1 base from V and 1 base from J; bases unmatched to any gene: 4. CDR1 and CDR2 (germline): LGHNA, YNFKEQ. CDR3 sequence reads: CASSQGLAGSQETQYF. The CDR3 DNA sequence: TGTGCCAGCAGCCAAGGGCTAGCGGGGTCCCAAGAGACCCAGTACTTC.

The rearrangement links TRBV2 to TRBJ2-1; D perhaps matches TRBD2 (5 bases). Germline CDR1 SNHLY, CDR2 FYNNEI. The CDR3 loop spans 12 amino acids. Trimming took off 5 bases at V and 8 bases at J, with 10 bases between the two ends. CDR3 in DNA: TGTGCCAGCAGTACGGACTCGTATGAGCAGTTCTTC. Translated, it gives CASSTDSYEQFF.

The V call is TRBV6-5, the J call TRBJ1-1; TRBD1 might be the D (5 bases). Trimming removed 0 bases at V and 6 bases at J, with 11 bases between. Germline CDR1 is MNHEY and CDR2 is SVGAGI. The CDR3 sequence is 14 residues long. The CDR3: CASSYSYGGSEAFF. CDR3 DNA sequence: TGTGCCAGCAGTTACTCGTACGGGGGGTCTGAAGCTTTCTTT.

V and J are TRBV19 and TRBJ1-2; 7 bases agree with TRBD1. V lost 5 bases and J lost 2; bases outside the gene matches: 11. CDR3 length: 16 amino acids. CDR1 and CDR2 (germline): LNHDA, SQIVND (reference sequence). This CDR3 reads CASSPVEGGGNYGYTF. The CDR3 DNA follows: TGTGCCAGTAGTCCCGTGGAAGGGGGCGGAAACTATGGCTACACCTTC.

This chain joins TRBV28 and TRBJ2-5; 9 nucleotides match TRBD1. The CDR3 runs to 16 residues. Trimming took 4 bases from V and 5 from J; bases not matched to a gene: 11. The germline gives CDR1 MDHEN, CDR2 SYDVKM. For the CDR3, the DNA is TGTGCCAGCAGTTCGCCCGGGACAGGGTTTTATGAGACCCAGTACTTC. Protein sequence: CASSSPGTGFYETQYF.

The genes are TRBV7-9 and TRBJ1-6; D unclear. Trimming took off 2 bases at V and 0 bases at J, with 11 bases between the two ends. The CDR3 extends over 17 amino acids. Germline CDR1 reads SEHNR; CDR2 reads FQNEAQ (reference sequence). CDR3 in amino acids: CASSLSVTSSYNSPLHF. The CDR3 DNA sequence: TGTGCCAGCAGCTTATCGGTCACGAGCTCCTATAATTCACCCCTCCACTTT.